This T cell receptor (beta chain) was found in a study of blood T cells in healthy people across ages. Study conclusions and caveats: Observed TCR beta diversity per million T cells went down as age went up. This fall followed a roughly linear course with age. Relative to aged donors, long-lived donors carried more naive CD4+ cells and displayed higher diversity. The percentage of naive T cells correlated strongly with TCR beta diversity.

Germline lookup yields CDR1 SQVTM and CDR2 ANQGSEA. This CDR3 region has 13 residues. V lost 6 bases and J 0 bases, leaving 11 bases between the germline ends. The second PCR ran roughly 6 to 12 cycles with a sample-barcoded 5' primer and J-beta primers. TCRdb re-called the 5' RACE reads with MiXCR, one entry per CDR3 protein. The table lists about 1.6 million distinct CDR3 sequences, about 31% of them singletons. Remarks on this clonotype: Its antigen is not known.

This receptor was obtained from a woman between 25 and 40 years old in good health. The chain is built from TRBV29-1 and TRBJ2-5, with a possible D match to TRBD2 (6 bases). Sequencing input: blood. CDR3 protein: CSVASGDQETQYF. CDR3 DNA sequence: TGCAGCGTGGCGTCGGGGGACCAAGAGACCCAGTACTTC.